The sequence of this T cell receptor (beta chain) was determined in a study of molecular identifiers for immune sequencing clone quantification. Turning to the study itself: Replicates split RNA from approximately 22,000 or 94,000 naive CD8 cells five ways, and the researchers sequenced four portions.

Libraries from naive CD8 cells were generated from 20,000 to 1,000,000 sorted cells (with 10%, 30% or 50% RNA). Based on a CD8+CD4-CCR7+CD45RA+ profile, naive CD8 T cells were sorted. Germline V gene sequence: CDR1 SQVTM, CDR2 ANQGSEA. The CDR3 has 12 amino acids. Trimming took off 5 bases at V and 8 bases at J, with 12 bases between the two ends. MiXCR, applied by TCRdb to the PCR reads, yields one record per CDR3 protein. This table holds around 86,000 distinct CDR3 sequences, around 20% found once. Regarding the study as a whole: The share of molecules held by clones above 20 RNA copies was over 99% in effector cells and under 1% in naive cells.

This clonotype was detected ten times or more. Its antigen is not identified. This chain connects TRBV29-1 to TRBJ2-2, with D perhaps matching TRBD2 (5 bases). The receptor comes from a human donor in good health. Some libraries in this study had Jurkat cell RNA spiked in. Specimen: naive CD8+ T cells from blood, with Jurkat cell RNA spiked in. Described subset: FACS-sorted CD8+CD4-CCR7+CD45RA+ naive T cells. The DNA for the CDR3 is TGCAGCGTTATGAGGGTATCGGGGGAGCTGTTTTTT. This sequence encodes CSVMRVSGELFF.